Each of the 26 T cell receptor beta chains below was sequenced from the same sample in a study of shared clonotypes between healthy human individuals. Produced via immunoSEQ multiplex PCR; TCRdb's table is partial and in-frame only. The sample carries nearly 500,000 clones, approximately 80% recorded once. Sequenced material: PBMCs. These receptors were collected from a woman in her thirties or forties in good health. Some clones in this sample may be carry-over from other donors' samples.

This sequence joins TRBV10-3 and TRBJ2-3; TRBD1 matches at 9 bases. V trimming: 2 bases; J trimming: 6 bases; junction bases outside the gene matches: 9. This CDR3 has 16 residues. Per germline, CDR1 ENHRY and CDR2 SYGVKD. The CDR3 is CAISERASGQGDTQYF. The CDR3 DNA sequence: TGTGCCATCAGTGAGCGGGCTAGCGGACAGGGGGATACGCAGTATTTT.

A note on this clone: Other nucleotide sequences from this sample produce the same CDR3. V gene TRBV27 combines with J gene TRBJ2-3; a weak D match, TRBD2 (5 bases). V was trimmed by 8 bases and J by 4 bases, leaving 13 bases between them. This CDR3 has 13 amino acids. Germline-derived CDR1 and CDR2 are MNHEY and SMNVEV (reference sequence). The CDR3 spells CASRLRGSDTQYF. DNA of the CDR3: TGTGCCAGCCGCCTTCGGGGTTCAGATACGCAGTATTTT.

The V and J genes are TRBV29-1 and TRBJ1-2; unclear D gene. Trimming removed 0 bases from V and 4 bases from J, with 18 bases in between. Germline CDR1 and CDR2: SQVTM and ANQGSEA. The CDR3 sequence is 16 residues long. The CDR3 DNA is TGCAGCGTTGAAGACGGTGAAAAGTGGGAAAGCTATGGCTACACCTTC. This gives the protein CSVEDGEKWESYGYTF.

This clone occurred once. V and J are TRBV18 and TRBJ2-7; 12 bases match TRBD2. CDR3 size: 14 residues. V trimming: 5 bases; J trimming: 4 bases; junction bases outside the gene matches: 3. Germline CDR1 and CDR2: KGHSH and LQKENI. The CDR3 nucleotides read TGTGCCAGCTCATATACTAGCGGGAGGTACGAGCAGTACTTC. Protein sequence: CASSYTSGRYEQYF.

This chain connects TRBV5-6 to TRBJ2-7; 7 positions agree with TRBD2. J gave up 2 bases and V 4 bases, and 9 bases lay outside the gene matches. The CDR3 totals 15 residues. Germline CDR1 SGHDT, CDR2 YYEEEE. The CDR3 sequence: CASSGGPGLPYEQYF. The CDR3 DNA follows: TGTGCCAGCAGCGGGGGTCCGGGACTACCCTACGAGCAGTACTTC.

This sequence joins TRBV7-3 and TRBJ1-1; 10 positions agree with TRBD1. CDR1 and CDR2 (germline): SGHTA, FQGTGA. The CDR3 extends over 16 amino acids. With 3 bases clipped from V and 5 bases from J, the junction kept 9 bases outside the gene matches. Here the CDR3 DNA reads TGTGCCAGCAGCTTGATGGCACCGGGACAGGGGACTGAAGCTTTCTTT. It is translated as CASSLMAPGQGTEAFF. The full variable domain, completed using reference TRBV7-3 and TRBJ1-1, is GAGVSQTPSNKVTEKGKYVELRCDPISGHTALYWYRQSLGQGPEFLIYFQGTGAADDSGLPNDRFFAVRPEGSVSTLKIQRTERGDSAVYLCASSLMAPGQGTEAFFGQGTRLTVV.

This clone was found once. J is TRBJ2-3 and V is TRBV28; 7 bases align to TRBD1. This CDR3 has 14 amino acids. Germline CDR1 and CDR2: MDHEN and SYDVKM. V was clipped by 6 bases and J by 5 bases; unmatched bases: 8. In DNA form, the CDR3 reads TGTGCCAGCAGGGGTGACAGGGAAGTAGATACGCAGTATTTT. Its protein is CASRGDREVDTQYF.

This clone appeared once. Other DNA sequences in this sample translate to the same CDR3. The chain joins TRBV7-2 to TRBJ2-1, with a weak D call TRBD2 (6 bases). CDR3 length: 15 amino acids. Trimming removed 1 base at V and 0 bases at J, with 7 bases between. Germline-derived CDR1 and CDR2 are SGHTA and FQGNSA. The CDR3 loop reads CASSLVGSSYNEQFF. The CDR3 nucleotides are TGTGCCAGCAGCTTAGTCGGGAGCTCCTACAATGAGCAGTTCTTC.

In its sample, this clone was seen a few times. One base away lies a much larger clone, so this may be a sequencing read error. The chain has TRBV11-2 and TRBJ1-1; D uncertain. V was trimmed by 1 base and J by 4 bases, leaving 7 bases between them. This CDR3 contains 13 residues. The V gene's germline CDR1 is SGHAT and CDR2 FQNNGV. The CDR3 sequence: CASSLGSSTEAFF. The CDR3 DNA reads TGTGCCAGCAGCTTAGGGTCCTCCACTGAAGCTTTCTTT.

J is TRBJ2-1 and V is TRBV4-3; 10 bases fit TRBD2. J was trimmed by 6 bases and V by 3 bases; bases with no gene match: 17. The germline CDR1 and CDR2 sequences are LGHNA and YSLEER. The CDR3 spans 19 residues. CDR3 DNA: TGCGCCAGCAGCCACTTCTCTGCGAGGCCCAGCGGGAGGGCCAATGAGCAGTTCTTC. Translating gives CASSHFSARPSGRANEQFF.

The J gene is TRBJ2-1, the V gene TRBV25-1, with TRBD2 as a possible D gene (7 bases). V was cut by 1 base and J by 3 bases, with 10 bases left in between. CDR3 length equals 15 residues. Germline CDR1 MGHDK, CDR2 SYGVNS. CDR3 coding DNA: TGTGCCAGCAGTGAATCTAGGGGGGGCTACAATGAGCAGTTCTTC. This translates into CASSESRGGYNEQFF.

J is TRBJ2-1 and V is TRBV5-4, with 7 bases aligning to TRBD1. Germline values: CDR1 SGHNT, CDR2 YYREEE (reference sequence). V lost 3 bases to trimming and J lost 3 bases; unmatched junction nucleotides: 3. The CDR3 length is 14 residues. Here the CDR3 DNA reads TGTGCCAGCAGCTCCAACAGGGGCTACAATGAGCAGTTCTTC. It yields the protein CASSSNRGYNEQFF.

This chain links TRBV11-3 with TRBJ2-2, with unresolved D. The CDR3 runs to 11 residues. Trimming pared 6 bases from V and 7 bases from J, leaving 6 bases between. Germline lookup yields CDR1 SGHNT and CDR2 YENEEA. CDR3 loop: CASSKSGELFF. The CDR3 region has the DNA TGTGCCAGCAGTAAGAGCGGGGAGCTGTTTTTT.

The genes are TRBV11-1 and TRBJ2-1; 7 bases map to TRBD2. The CDR3 spans 17 residues. Germline V gene data show CDR1 as SGHAT and CDR2 as FQDESV (reference sequence). Trimming took 6 bases from V and 0 from J; bases not matched to a gene: 11. CDR3 DNA sequence: TGTGCCAGCAGTCCCGCGGGAGCGGGAAGCTCCTACAATGAGCAGTTCTTC. Amino acid sequence: CASSPAGAGSSYNEQFF.

The V call is TRBV11-2, the J call TRBJ1-1; the D gene is possibly TRBD1 (6 bases). V was trimmed by 0 bases and J by 1 base, leaving 12 bases between them. Germline V lookup: CDR1 SGHAT, CDR2 FQNNGV. The CDR3 covers 16 residues. The CDR3 DNA is TGTGCCAGCAGCTTAGAGTCAGGGGCAGGGAACACTGAAGCTTTCTTT. As protein: CASSLESGAGNTEAFF.

J is TRBJ1-1 and V is TRBV9; 8 bases align to TRBD1. Germline V gives CDR1 SGDLS, CDR2 YYNGEE. J gave up 4 bases and V 1 base, and 9 bases lay outside the gene matches. The CDR3 has 16 amino acids. Here the CDR3 DNA reads TGTGCCAGCAGCGTAATAAGGGCAGGGGGCTTCACTGAAGCTTTCTTT. Translated: CASSVIRAGGFTEAFF.

This rearrangement joins TRBV6-1 to TRBJ2-7; 13 positions match TRBD2. Germline V gene data show CDR1 as MNHNS and CDR2 as SASEGT. The V gene end was trimmed by 6 bases and the J gene end by 7 bases; junction bases not matched to a gene: 3. The CDR3 sequence is 13 residues long. The CDR3 is CASSRGLAGEQYF. The CDR3 DNA is TGTGCCAGCAGCCGGGGACTAGCGGGGGAGCAGTACTTC.

This chain uses TRBV25-1 with TRBJ1-4; D is possibly TRBD1 (5 bases). With 6 bases removed from V and 10 bases from J, the gap between germline ends came to 21 bases. This CDR3 spans 15 amino acids. Germline V CDR1 and CDR2: MGHDK, SYGVNS. CDR3: CASSVPGTDGGKLFF. Written as DNA, the CDR3 is TGTGCCAGCAGCGTACCCGGGACGGACGGCGGAAAACTGTTTTTT.

V gene TRBV18 combines with J gene TRBJ1-1; a possible D gene is TRBD1 (5 bases). The germline V gene encodes CDR1 KGHSH and CDR2 LQKENI. The CDR3 spans 19 residues. Trimming shortened V by 1 base and J by 0 bases, and 21 bases separated the two germline ends. CDR3 protein: CASSPRTFRPGMMNTEAFF. CDR3 nucleotides: TGTGCCAGCTCACCACGGACATTTCGACCAGGGATGATGAACACTGAAGCTTTCTTT. Looking up the rest from reference TRBV18 and TRBJ1-1 gives the full variable domain: NAGVMQNPRHLVRRRGQEARLRCSPMKGHSHVYWYRQLPEEGLKFMVYLQKENIIDESGMPKERFSAEFPKEGPSILRIQQVVRGDSAAYFCASSPRTFRPGMMNTEAFFGQGTRLTVV.

There are a few counts of this clone. CDR3 sequence reads: CASSFRGSNEKLFF. The CDR3 DNA is TGTGCCAGCAGTTTCAGGGGGTCAAATGAAAAACTGTTTTTT. The chain recombines TRBV28 with TRBJ1-4, with TRBD1 matching over 7 bases. Germline loops: CDR1 MDHEN, CDR2 SYDVKM. V lost 3 bases to trimming and J lost 5 bases; unmatched junction nucleotides: 3. This CDR3 is 14 amino acids long.

CDR3 coding DNA: TGTGCCAGCAGCTTGGCCGGACAGGACTACGAGCAGTACTTC. Amino acid sequence: CASSLAGQDYEQYF. The chain carries TRBV5-6 and TRBJ2-7; 7 nucleotides agree with TRBD1. Germline V gene sequence: CDR1 SGHDT, CDR2 YYEEEE. The CDR3 length is 14 residues. V was pared by 0 bases and J by 3 bases, with 3 bases of the junction left unmatched.

This chain connects TRBV30 to TRBJ2-5; TRBD1 might be the D (5 bases). The germline V gene has CDR1 GTSNPN and CDR2 SVGIG (reference sequence). This CDR3 is 13 amino acids long. Between the trimmed V and J ends, which lost 0 bases and 5 bases, there was a span of 10 bases. The CDR3 sequence is CAWSVGAGETQYF. In DNA form, the CDR3 reads TGTGCCTGGAGTGTAGGGGCAGGGGAGACCCAGTACTTC.

A word on this clone: Other DNA sequences in the same sample also yield this CDR3. The gene calls are TRBV5-1 and TRBJ2-3; D unresolved. V lost 0 bases and J lost 1, with 3 bases in between. In germline, CDR1 is SGHRS, CDR2 YFSETQ. This CDR3 contains 13 residues. CDR3 in DNA: TGCGCCAGCAGCTTGGACGGCACAGATACGCAGTATTTT. Amino acids: CASSLDGTDTQYF.

This clone appeared a few times. The chain joins TRBV4-3 to TRBJ2-1; D is unresolved. The CDR3 loop spans 18 amino acids. Germline V gene data show CDR1 as LGHNA and CDR2 as YSLEER. V gave up 0 bases and J gave up 0 bases, with 15 bases separating them. The CDR3: CASSQDLPEQGSYNEQFF. As DNA, the CDR3 is TGCGCCAGCAGCCAAGATCTTCCGGAGCAAGGCTCCTACAATGAGCAGTTCTTC.

The chain combines TRBV7-2 with TRBJ2-1; D call uncertain. CDR3 length: 12 amino acids. Germline CDR1 and CDR2: SGHTA and FQGNSA. V lost 5 bases to trimming and J lost 12 bases, with 14 bases between them. Here the CDR3 DNA reads TGTGCCAGCAGCCAGGATGGCCCGGGGCAGTTCTTC. Translated, it gives CASSQDGPGQFF.

The chain carries TRBV30 and TRBJ2-5, with TRBD1 matching 12 bases. The trim removed 4 bases at V and 6 bases at J, leaving 9 bases unmatched. This CDR3 is built from 15 residues. Germline V gives CDR1 GTSNPN, CDR2 SVGIG (reference sequence). The CDR3 spells CAWNLGQGARKTQYF. CDR3 in DNA: TGTGCCTGGAACCTGGGACAGGGGGCCAGGAAGACCCAGTACTTC.